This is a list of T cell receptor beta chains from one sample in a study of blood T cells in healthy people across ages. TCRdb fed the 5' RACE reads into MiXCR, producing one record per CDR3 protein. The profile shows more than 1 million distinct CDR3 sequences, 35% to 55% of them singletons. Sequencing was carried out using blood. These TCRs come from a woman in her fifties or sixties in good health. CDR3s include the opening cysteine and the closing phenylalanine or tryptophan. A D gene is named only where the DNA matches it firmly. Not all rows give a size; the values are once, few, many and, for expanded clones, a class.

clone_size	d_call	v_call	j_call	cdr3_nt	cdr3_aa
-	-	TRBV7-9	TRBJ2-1	TGTGCCAGCAGCTTAGGCCGGGGAGTCGTCGATGAGCAGTTCTTC	CASSLGRGVVDEQFF
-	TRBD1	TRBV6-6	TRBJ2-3	TGTGCCAGCAGGGATAGGGGGCCAGATACGCAGTATTTT	CASRDRGPDTQYF
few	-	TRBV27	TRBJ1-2	TGTGCCAGCAGCCACCAGAACTATGGCTACACCTTC	CASSHQNYGYTF
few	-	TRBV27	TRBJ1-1	TGTGCCAGCAGTTTTAAGGTATCCACTGAAGCTTTCTTT	CASSFKVSTEAFF
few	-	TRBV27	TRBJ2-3	TGTGCCAGCAGTCCTCGGCTGGCAGGACGAAGGAAAGAGGATACGCAGTATTTT	CASSPRLAGRRKEDTQYF
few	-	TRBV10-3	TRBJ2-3	TGTGCCACGAATCTGGGGGAAGATACGCAGTATTTT	CATNLGEDTQYF
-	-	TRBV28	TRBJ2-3	TGTGCCAGCAGGTTTCGTACAGATACGCAGTATTTT	CASRFRTDTQYF
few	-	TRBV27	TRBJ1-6	TGTGCCAGCAGTATACTATTGAATTCACCCCTCCACTTT	CASSILLNSPLHF
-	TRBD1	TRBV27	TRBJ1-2	TGTGCCAGCAGTCAGGGACAGGGGTCTGGCTACACCTTC	CASSQGQGSGYTF
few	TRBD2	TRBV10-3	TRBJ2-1	TGTGCCATCAGCCGGGACACGGGACTAGTGGGGGGTGAGCAGTTCTTC	CAISRDTGLVGGEQFF
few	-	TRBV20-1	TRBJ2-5	TGCAGTGCTCCTACCGGGACCCTCCAGGAGACCCAGTACTTC	CSAPTGTLQETQYF
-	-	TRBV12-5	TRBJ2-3	TGTGCTAGTGGTTTGTCCGGAAGCACAGATACGCAGTATTTT	CASGLSGSTDTQYF
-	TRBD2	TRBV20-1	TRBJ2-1	TGCAGTGCTAGTCGCGGGAGGTTTGATGAGCAGTTCTTC	CSASRGRFDEQFF
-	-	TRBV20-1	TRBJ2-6	TGCAGTGCTAGAGGGCAGGAGGCCCCCCCGCTACCGTCTCAATCTGGGGCCAACGTCCTGACTTTC	CSARGQEAPPLPSQSGANVLTF
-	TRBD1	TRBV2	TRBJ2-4	TGTGCCAGCAGTCTCCGGGACAGGGGGCTGGGGGAGCAGTACTTC	CASSLRDRGLGEQYF
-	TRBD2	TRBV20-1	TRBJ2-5	TGCAGTGCAATACTAGCGGGAGTCCAAGAGGCCCAGTACTTC	CSAILAGVQEAQYF
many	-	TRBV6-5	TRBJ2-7	TGTGCCAGCAGGCTTTCTGAGCAGTACTTC	CASRLSEQYF
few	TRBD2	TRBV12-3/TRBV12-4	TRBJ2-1	TGTGCCAGCAGCTTCTCGGGAGGGATGAATGAGCAGTTCTTC	CASSFSGGMNEQFF